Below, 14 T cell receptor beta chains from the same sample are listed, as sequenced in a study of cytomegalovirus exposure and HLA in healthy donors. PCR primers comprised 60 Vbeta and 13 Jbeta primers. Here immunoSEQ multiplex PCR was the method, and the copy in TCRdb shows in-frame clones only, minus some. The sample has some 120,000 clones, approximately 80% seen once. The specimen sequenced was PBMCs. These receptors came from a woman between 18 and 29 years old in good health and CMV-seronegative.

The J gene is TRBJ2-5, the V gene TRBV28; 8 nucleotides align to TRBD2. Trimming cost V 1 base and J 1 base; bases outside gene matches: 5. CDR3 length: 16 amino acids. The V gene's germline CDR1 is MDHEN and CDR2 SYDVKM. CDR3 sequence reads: CASSLSAGGPQETQYF. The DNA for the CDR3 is TGTGCCAGCAGTTTATCTGCGGGGGGCCCCCAAGAGACCCAGTACTTC.

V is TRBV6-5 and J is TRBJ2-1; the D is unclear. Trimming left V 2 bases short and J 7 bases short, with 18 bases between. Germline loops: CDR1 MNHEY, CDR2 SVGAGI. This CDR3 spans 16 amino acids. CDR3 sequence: CASSYRPEVRGNEQFF. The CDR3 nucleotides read TGTGCCAGCAGTTACCGCCCTGAGGTTAGAGGTAATGAGCAGTTCTTC.

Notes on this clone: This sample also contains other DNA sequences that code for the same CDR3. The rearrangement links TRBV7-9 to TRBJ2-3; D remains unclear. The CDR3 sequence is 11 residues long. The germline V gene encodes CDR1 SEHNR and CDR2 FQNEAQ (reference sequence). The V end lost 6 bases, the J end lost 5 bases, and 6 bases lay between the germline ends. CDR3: CASSEEDTQYF. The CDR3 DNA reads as TGTGCCAGCAGTGAGGAAGATACGCAGTATTTT.

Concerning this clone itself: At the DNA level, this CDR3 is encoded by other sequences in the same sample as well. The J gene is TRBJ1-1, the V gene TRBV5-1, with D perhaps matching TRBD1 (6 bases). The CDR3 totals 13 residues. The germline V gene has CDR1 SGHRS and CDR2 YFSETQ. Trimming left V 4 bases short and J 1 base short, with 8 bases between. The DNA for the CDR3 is TGCGCCAGCAGCCTGACAGGGAACACTGAAGCTTTCTTT. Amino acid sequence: CASSLTGNTEAFF.

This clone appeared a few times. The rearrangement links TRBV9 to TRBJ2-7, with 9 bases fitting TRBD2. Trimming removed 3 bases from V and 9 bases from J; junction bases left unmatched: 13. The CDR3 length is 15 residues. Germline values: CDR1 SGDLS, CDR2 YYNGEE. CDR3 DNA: TGTGCCAGCAGCGGGATACTAGCGGGTATTACGGGGCAGTACTTC. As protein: CASSGILAGITGQYF.

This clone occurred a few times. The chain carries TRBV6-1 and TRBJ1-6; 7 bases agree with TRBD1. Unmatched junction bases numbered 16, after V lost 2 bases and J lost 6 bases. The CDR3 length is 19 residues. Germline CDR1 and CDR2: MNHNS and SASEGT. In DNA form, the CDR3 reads TGTGCCAGCAGTGAAAGACAGGGATTTTTCACCGAAACTAATTCACCCCTCCACTTT. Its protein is CASSERQGFFTETNSPLHF.

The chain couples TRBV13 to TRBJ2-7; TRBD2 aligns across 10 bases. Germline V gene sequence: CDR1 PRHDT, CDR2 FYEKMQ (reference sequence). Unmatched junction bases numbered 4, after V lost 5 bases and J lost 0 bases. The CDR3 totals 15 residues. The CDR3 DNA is TGTGCCAGCAGCCTAGCGGGAGAGAGCTCCTACGAGCAGTACTTC. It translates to CASSLAGESSYEQYF.

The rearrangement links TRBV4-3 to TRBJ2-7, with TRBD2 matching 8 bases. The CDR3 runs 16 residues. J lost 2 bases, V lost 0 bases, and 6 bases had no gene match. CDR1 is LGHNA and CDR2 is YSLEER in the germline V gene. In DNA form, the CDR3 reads TGCGCCAGCAGCCAAGATGGGAGCGGGGGTACCTACGAGCAGTACTTC. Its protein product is CASSQDGSGGTYEQYF.

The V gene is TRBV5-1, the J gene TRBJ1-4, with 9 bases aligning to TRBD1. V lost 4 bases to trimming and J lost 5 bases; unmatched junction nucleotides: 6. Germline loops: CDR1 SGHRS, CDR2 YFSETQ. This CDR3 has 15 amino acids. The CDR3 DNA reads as TGCGCCAGCAGCCCGCGGACAGGGGAAAATGAAAAACTGTTTTTT. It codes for CASSPRTGENEKLFF.

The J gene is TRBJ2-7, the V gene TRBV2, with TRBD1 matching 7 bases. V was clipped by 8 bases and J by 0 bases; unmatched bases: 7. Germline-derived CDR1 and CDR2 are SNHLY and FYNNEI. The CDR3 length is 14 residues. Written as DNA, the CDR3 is TGTGCCAGCGGGGCGGACAGGAGCTCCTACGAGCAGTACTTC. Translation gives CASGADRSSYEQYF.

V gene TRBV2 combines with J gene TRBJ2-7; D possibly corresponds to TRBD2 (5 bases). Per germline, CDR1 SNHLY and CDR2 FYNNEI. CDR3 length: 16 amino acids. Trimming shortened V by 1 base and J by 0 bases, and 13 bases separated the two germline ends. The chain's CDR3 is CASSEVGSGSSYEQYF. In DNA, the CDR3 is TGTGCCAGCAGTGAAGTGGGAAGCGGAAGCTCCTACGAGCAGTACTTC.

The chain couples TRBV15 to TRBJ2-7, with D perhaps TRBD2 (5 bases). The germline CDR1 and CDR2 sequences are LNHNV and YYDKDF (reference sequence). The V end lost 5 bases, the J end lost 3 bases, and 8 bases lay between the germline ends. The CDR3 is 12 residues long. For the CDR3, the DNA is TGTGCCACCAGCGTAGGGAGCTACGAGCAGTACTTC. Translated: CATSVGSYEQYF.

As DNA, the CDR3 is TGCAGTGCAGGGGATAGGGATGAGCAGTTCTTC. Protein sequence: CSAGDRDEQFF. This chain links TRBV20-1 with TRBJ2-1; D is perhaps TRBD1 (5 bases). V lost 6 bases and J 8 bases, leaving 11 bases between the germline ends. The CDR3 is 11 amino acids. Germline CDR1 reads DFQATT; CDR2 reads SNEGSKA (reference sequence).

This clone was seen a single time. The CDR3 coding sequence is TGCGCCAGCAGTGAAGACAGGGATCCTGGAAACACCATATATTTT. Translation gives CASSEDRDPGNTIYF. The V gene is TRBV10-1, the J gene TRBJ1-3; 7 bases line up with TRBD1. With 3 bases clipped from V and 2 bases from J, the junction kept 4 bases outside the gene matches. CDR3 size: 15 residues. In germline, CDR1 is WNHNN, CDR2 SYGVQD (reference sequence).